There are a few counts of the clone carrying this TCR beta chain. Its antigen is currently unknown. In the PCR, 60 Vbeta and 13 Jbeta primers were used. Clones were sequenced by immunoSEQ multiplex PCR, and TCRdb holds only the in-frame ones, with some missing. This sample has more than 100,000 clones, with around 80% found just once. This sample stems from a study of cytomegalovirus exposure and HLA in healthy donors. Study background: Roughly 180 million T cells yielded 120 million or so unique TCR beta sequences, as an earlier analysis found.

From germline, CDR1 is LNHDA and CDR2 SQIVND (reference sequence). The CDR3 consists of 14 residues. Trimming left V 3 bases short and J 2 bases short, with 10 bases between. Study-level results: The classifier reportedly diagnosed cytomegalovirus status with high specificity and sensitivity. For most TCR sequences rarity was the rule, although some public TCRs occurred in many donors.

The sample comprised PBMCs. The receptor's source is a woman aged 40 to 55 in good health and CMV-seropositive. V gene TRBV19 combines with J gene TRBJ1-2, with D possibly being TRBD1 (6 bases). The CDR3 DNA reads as TGTGCCAGTAGTATCCCCAGGGGAAACTATGGCTACACCTTC. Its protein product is CASSIPRGNYGYTF.